Listed here is a single T cell receptor beta chain. Its target antigen remains unknown. No base quality information exists; no much larger clone differs at one position. The data originate from a study of robustness of blood B and T cell sequencing (dated by TCRdb to 2016 to 2018). Notes on the research overall: The study aimed to determine how much peripheral blood is needed to reliably characterize an individual's TCRbeta and IgG repertoires. Each of the roughly ten independently drawn blood samples had its TCRbeta and IgG repertoires measured. For technical replicates, two replicate TCRbeta cDNA libraries were prepared from one shared RNA pool that came from a single 10 ml draw. Points the paper makes about the study in general: Between the technical replicate libraries, 90% to 95% of the top 10,000 TCRbeta clonotypes in one library were also present in the other library. Pooling tubes did not make the overlap of rare TCRbeta clonotypes any better, which implies that much larger blood volumes would be needed to capture those rare clonotypes. The TCRbeta rarefaction curves did not fully level off, which suggests either under-sequencing or many low-abundance clonotypes. One pair of TCRbeta libraries showed evidence of cross-contamination, likely from batch processing; the shared UMI-sequence pairs were removed. Combining 3 or 4 tubes (roughly 29-40 ml blood) brought coverage of the top 10,000 TCRbeta clonotypes close to saturation. The 1,000 most abundant TCRbeta clonotypes from the pooled draws were found in every single 10 ml sample. Immediate fractionation was required for EDTA tubes, so the use of EDTA tubes in multi-site collections was limited.

From cysteine to phenylalanine, the CDR3 is 15 amino acids long. The DNA shown is the 45-base CDR3, in frame from base 1. Cut back by 6 bases and 5 bases, the V and J ends lie 17 bases apart. mRNA, which captures expressed receptors, was used instead of genomic DNA for quantification of TCRbeta repertoires. Buffy coat leukocytes were collected into Trizol, and RNA was extracted with the Direct-zol RNA MiniPrep Plus kit without cell sorting. EDTA blood tubes were centrifuged immediately at 4°C to separate plasma, buffy coat and red blood cells. The protocol used for the library was PCR. TCRdb shows the sequencer as Illumina MiSeq. cDNA was made using SMARTScribe reverse transcriptase and a 5' template-switch oligo that added a universal priming site. A 12-nucleotide random unique molecular identifier (UMI) was carried by the template-switch oligo, and each cDNA molecule was tagged with this UMI. During reverse transcription, TCRbeta transcripts were targeted using chain-specific reverse primers. Leftover template-switch adapters were removed by uracil DNA glycosylase treatment, and cDNA was purified using a Qiagen MinElute kit. For the first PCR, approximately 25 cycles were run with KAPA HiFi HotStart ReadyMix and step-out primers, split across four 50 ul reactions. First-round PCR products were gel-purified before further amplification. Illumina Nextera adapters were attached in a second roughly 8-cycle PCR, after which libraries were purified and pooled. The UMI barcode for each TCRbeta molecule was captured by a 50-nucleotide 5' read. Turning to the authors' computational methods: The MIGEC toolkit was used to group reads by UMI into consensus reads. PEAR was used to merge forward and reverse consensus reads into final reads. A custom decontamination script removed identical UMI-sequence pairs shared across libraries, treating them as cross-sample contamination. MIGMAP, a wrapper around IgBLAST, was used to carry out V(D)J assignment and CDR3 extraction. A TCR clonotype was defined as sharing the same V gene, J gene and CDR3 amino acid sequence, and CDR1 and CDR2 were not sequenced. The public reads were reprocessed in TCRdb via fastp at Q25 and MiXCR, keeping in-frame beta chains. For every CDR3 protein sequence, its rows merge into one entry that carries the most common genes and DNA. TCRdb's processing, not the study's, gives the V and J calls here. The table for this sample lists just under 1,500 distinct CDR3 sequences; roughly two thirds of them were counted only once. The ten largest make up around 40% of the sample.

Sequencing was done on a sample of peripheral blood. This chain joins TRBV12-3 or TRBV12-4 to TRBJ2-1; the D gene could be TRBD1 or TRBD2, each one agreeing over 7 bases. This receptor was obtained from a human donor in good health. The bases are TGTGCCAGCAGATTCTCGACAGGGAGGGACAATGAGCAGTTCTTC. It codes for CASRFSTGRDNEQFF.